The entry that follows covers one T cell receptor (beta chain) sequence. The target antigen is unknown. CDR3 size: 14 residues. Germline trimming cut 5 bases from V and 5 bases from J; bases unmatched to any gene: 3. Germline CDR1 SGHNT, CDR2 YENEEA. This sample was taken from a study of cytomegalovirus exposure and HLA in healthy donors. Study-wide findings and caveats: When a later analysis compared HLA-associated TCR beta chains with equally common others, the HLA-associated chains turned out to be more clonally expanded and to have lower generation probabilities. Later analysis identified a missense DCLRE1C variant that was linked to TCR beta V- and J-gene trimming. Earlier analysis found most TCR beta V segments productive about 87% or about 30% of the time.

The PCR used 60 Vbeta and 13 Jbeta primers. The method was immunoSEQ multiplex PCR; TCRdb's version includes in-frame clones alone and lacks a portion of them. Altogether 100,000 to 150,000 clones are present, 74% being singletons, with the ten largest covering roughly 4.1%. While unrecorded immune exposures were likely, the donors were nominally healthy when sampled. Sequencing was done on a sample of PBMCs. The receptor's source is a woman aged 45-60 years in good health and CMV-seropositive. The rearrangement links TRBV11-3 to TRBJ2-1; 10 nucleotides line up with TRBD2. CDR3 amino acids: CASSQRGGDNEQFF. CDR3 DNA: TGTGCCAGCAGCCAGCGGGGGGGTGACAATGAGCAGTTCTTC.